This entry lists 20 T cell receptor beta chains sequenced from one sample in a study of vaccination and CD4 T cells after COVID-19. The antigens for these receptors are not known. An Oncomine TCR Beta short-read assay was used to sequence the DNA from cultured CD4+ T cells. TCRdb processed the PCR reads anew with MiXCR; each CDR3 protein has one entry. The sample lists over 10,000 distinct CDR3 sequences, 50% to 65% occurring once. Treatment described: approximately nine-day PBMC culture with coronavirus spike peptide pools or control peptides (ViraFEST assay). The sample consisted of cultured CD4+ T cells from blood, taken after SARS-CoV-2 vaccination. The receptors shown here come from a human donor with COVID-19.

The chain joins TRBV6-2 or TRBV6-3 to TRBJ1-5; TRBD1 matches 7 bases. V lost 8 bases, J lost 4 bases, and 8 bases stayed unmatched. The germline V gene has CDR1 MNHEY and CDR2 SVGEGT. This CDR3 spans 14 amino acids. This CDR3 reads CASQLRGLNQPQHF. For the CDR3, the DNA is TGTGCCAGCCAACTCAGGGGGTTAAATCAGCCCCAGCATTTT.

The chain is built from TRBV6-1 and TRBJ1-1; no reliable D call. V lost 6 bases and J 2 bases, leaving 13 bases between the germline ends. The CDR3 has 14 amino acids. Looked up from germline, CDR1 is MNHNS and CDR2 is SASEGT. CDR3 protein: CASSPRTTNTEAFF. DNA for the CDR3: TGTGCCAGCAGCCCCCGGACCACCAACACTGAAGCTTTCTTT.

The table lists this clonotype with a few counts. The chain joins TRBV7-9 to TRBJ2-5; D is uncertain. Looked up from germline, CDR1 is SEHNR and CDR2 is FQNEAQ (reference sequence). The CDR3 has 12 residues. The V end was cut by 5 bases, the J end by 3 bases, with 7 bases between. The CDR3 DNA is TGTGCCAGCAGCGTCAGCGAAGAGACCCAGTACTTC. This sequence encodes CASSVSEETQYF. The variable domain in full, completed from reference TRBV7-9 and TRBJ2-5, reads DTGVSQNPRHKITKRGQNVTFRCDPISEHNRLYWYRQTLGQGPEFLTYFQNEAQLEKSRLLSDRFSAERPKGSFSTLEIQRTEQGDSAMYLCASSVSEETQYFGPGTRLLVL.

This chain joins TRBV6-2 or TRBV6-3 and TRBJ1-5; a weak D match, TRBD1 (5 bases). The CDR3 loop spans 15 amino acids. Trimming took 4 bases from V and 5 from J, leaving 15 bases between them. CDR1 is MNHEY, CDR2 SVGEGT, per germline. The CDR3 protein is CASSFLPGKDQPQHF. Here the CDR3 DNA reads TGTGCCAGCAGTTTCCTTCCAGGGAAAGATCAGCCCCAGCATTTT.

The CDR3 reads CASSQRTGNTEAFF. The DNA for the CDR3 is TGTGCCAGCAGCCAACGGACAGGTAACACTGAAGCTTTCTTT. The J gene is TRBJ1-1, the V gene TRBV3-1; 7 bases align to TRBD1. The junction had 2 bases not matched to a gene; V was cut back by 2 bases and J by 2 bases. Germline CDR1 reads LGHDT; CDR2 reads YNNKEL (reference sequence). CDR3 length: 14 residues.

V is TRBV7-2 and J is TRBJ1-6; D remains unclear. V was trimmed by 6 bases and J by 10 bases, leaving 13 bases between them. Germline lookup yields CDR1 SGHTA and CDR2 FQGNSA. The CDR3 extends over 13 amino acids. DNA for the CDR3: TGTGCCAGCAGGCCTCCCCAAAAGTCACCCCTCCACTTT. This codes for CASRPPQKSPLHF.

Details on this clonotype: Germline and junction disagree at one end, which may indicate a read error. The rearrangement uses TRBV11-1 and TRBJ1-2; 8 nucleotides line up with TRBD1. This CDR3 is built from 12 residues. CDR1 is SGHAT and CDR2 is FQDESV in the germline V gene (reference sequence). The CDR3 reads CASSLRTGMSWF. CDR3 DNA sequence: TGTGCCAGCAGCTTACGGACAGGGATGAGCTGGTTC.

With respect to this clonotype: The junction does not match germline at one end; this may be a read error. This rearrangement joins TRBV7-9 to TRBJ1-1; D remains ambiguous. Germline V gene data show CDR1 as SEHNR and CDR2 as FQNEAQ (reference sequence). CDR3 size: 13 residues. CDR3 residues: CASSRETNTEAFF. The DNA of the CDR3 is TGCGCCAGCAGCCGGGAAACTAACACTGAAGCTTTCTTT. The full variable domain, rest sourced from reference TRBV7-9 and TRBJ1-1, is DTGVSQNPRHKITKRGQNVTFRCDPISEHNRLYWYRQTLGQGPEFLTYFQNEAQLEKSRLLSDRFSAERPKGSFSTLEIQRTEQGDSAMYLCASSRETNTEAFFGQGTRLTVV.

This clonotype was observed a few times. The chain couples TRBV6-2 or TRBV6-3 to TRBJ1-5; 8 bases are shared with TRBD1. V lost 5 bases and J lost 5; bases outside the gene matches: 11. Germline loops: CDR1 MNHEY, CDR2 SVGEGT. The CDR3 runs to 16 residues. The CDR3, as DNA: TGTGCCAGCAGTCCTCACCGGACAGGGACGGATCAGCCCCAGCATTTT. It specifies CASSPHRTGTDQPQHF.

The chain has TRBV6-5 and TRBJ1-2; D remains unclear. This CDR3 spans 15 amino acids. Trimming took off 2 bases at V and 4 bases at J, with 14 bases between the two ends. Germline V gene sequence: CDR1 MNHEY, CDR2 SVGAGI. In DNA form, the CDR3 reads TGTGCCAGCAGTTACCAGGCCGGGGTTACCTATGGCTACACCTTC. It translates to CASSYQAGVTYGYTF.

This clonotype has a single count. The genes are TRBV19 and TRBJ1-5; TRBD1 is a possible D gene (5 bases). Germline CDR1 is LNHDA and CDR2 is SQIVND (reference sequence). The germline V and J ends were trimmed by 3 bases and 5 bases, with 8 bases remaining between them. The CDR3 is 13 amino acids. The CDR3 here is CASSIQGHQPQHF. In DNA form, the CDR3 reads TGTGCCAGTAGTATTCAGGGCCATCAGCCCCAGCATTTT.

The rearrangement uses TRBV19 and TRBJ1-6; maybe TRBD1 (6 bases). The CDR3 extends over 13 amino acids. V was clipped by 5 bases and J by 5 bases, with 7 bases between them. The germline CDR1 and CDR2 sequences are LNHDA and SQIVND (reference sequence). CDR3 bases: TGTGCCAGTAGTCAGGGGAATAATTCACCCCTCCACTTT. Its translation is CASSQGNNSPLHF.

The V call is TRBV15, the J call TRBJ2-1, with D perhaps matching TRBD1 or TRBD2 (5 bases each). The CDR3 is 16 residues long. V shed 0 bases and J shed 6 bases, with 15 bases lying between them. The V gene's germline CDR1 is LNHNV and CDR2 YYDKDF (reference sequence). This chain's CDR3 is CATSRDRPGLGNEQFF. CDR3 DNA sequence: TGTGCCACCAGCAGAGATCGACCGGGGCTGGGCAATGAGCAGTTCTTC.

V gene TRBV27 combines with J gene TRBJ1-1; unclear D gene. This CDR3 region has 13 residues. The germline CDR1 and CDR2 sequences are MNHEY and SMNVEV (reference sequence). The V and J ends lost 3 bases and 1 base respectively, with 6 bases between them. This CDR3 is CASSLVRNTEAFF. The CDR3 bases are TGTGCCAGCAGTTTGGTCAGGAACACTGAAGCTTTCTTT.

The chain carries TRBV6-5 and TRBJ1-1; D not certain. Germline V CDR1 and CDR2: MNHEY, SVGAGI. The CDR3 loop spans 13 amino acids. Trimming left V 2 bases short and J 3 bases short, with 7 bases between. The CDR3 DNA reads as TGTGCCAGCAGTTACCGGGGTGACACTGAAGCTTTCTTT. It yields the protein CASSYRGDTEAFF.

The chain joins TRBV19 to TRBJ2-2; 7 bases match TRBD2. CDR1 and CDR2 (germline): LNHDA, SQIVND (reference sequence). J gave up 1 base and V 4 bases, and 3 bases lay outside the gene matches. CDR3 length: 15 amino acids. CDR3: CASSRLAGNTGELFF. The CDR3 bases are TGTGCCAGTAGTAGGTTAGCGGGGAACACCGGGGAGCTGTTTTTT.

This clonotype was seen once. This rearrangement joins TRBV6-2 or TRBV6-3 to TRBJ2-3, with TRBD2 matching 7 bases. CDR3 length equals 16 residues. The V gene's germline CDR1 is MNHEY and CDR2 SVGEGT. V lost 8 bases, J lost 0 bases, and 11 bases stayed unmatched. CDR3 sequence (DNA): TGTGCCAGCGGGGACTATCGGGGCTCGAGCACAGATACGCAGTATTTT. It translates to CASGDYRGSSTDTQYF.

This clonotype was found a few times. The chain is built from TRBV7-2 and TRBJ2-3; the D is unclear. Per germline, CDR1 SGHTA and CDR2 FQGNSA. Trimming removed 5 bases at V and 2 bases at J, with 11 bases between. CDR3 length: 14 residues. This CDR3 reads CASSKERPTDTQYF. CDR3 nucleotides: TGTGCCAGCAGCAAAGAAAGACCCACAGATACGCAGTATTTT.

V usage is TRBV28 and J usage is TRBJ1-2; D is undetermined. V shed 8 bases and J shed 2 bases, with 12 bases lying between them. The CDR3 has 13 amino acids. Germline lookup yields CDR1 MDHEN and CDR2 SYDVKM. As DNA, the CDR3 is TGTGCCAGCGGGATTCGGGTAAACTATGGCTACACCTTC. Its translation is CASGIRVNYGYTF.

CDR3 residues: CSATKGDGNYGYTF. The CDR3 region has the DNA TGCAGTGCTACCAAGGGGGACGGAAACTATGGCTACACCTTC. The chain uses TRBV20-1 and TRBJ1-2; possibly TRBD1 for D (6 bases). This CDR3 has 14 residues. V dropped 4 bases and J dropped 2 bases, with 14 bases sitting between them. Germline values: CDR1 DFQATT, CDR2 SNEGSKA (reference sequence).